The text below deals with one T cell receptor beta chain. V shed 4 bases and J shed 2 bases, with 5 bases lying between them. There are 12 residues in the CDR3. Germline V CDR1 and CDR2: SNHLY, FYNNEI. The sample belongs to a study of blood T cell repertoires in COVID-19. Overall study context: Sources were T cells, B-cell-depleted T cells, or PBMCs; the material itself was cDNA or gDNA.

Clinical history as reported by participants underpinned cohort assignment. Someone with COVID-19 had been met by exposed participants within 2 weeks before study entry. Sequencing used immunoSEQ multiplex PCR; TCRdb keeps in-frame clones, though not all of them. The table includes around 250,000 clones, around 90% detected once. This TCR was recovered from a man aged 50 to 60 who had been exposed to COVID-19. V is TRBV2 and J is TRBJ1-2; no clear D gene. What was sequenced was PBMCs or T cells enriched from blood (not recorded which). The CDR3 DNA is TGTGCCAGCAGTGGGGAGAACTATGGCTACACCTTC. It translates to CASSGENYGYTF.